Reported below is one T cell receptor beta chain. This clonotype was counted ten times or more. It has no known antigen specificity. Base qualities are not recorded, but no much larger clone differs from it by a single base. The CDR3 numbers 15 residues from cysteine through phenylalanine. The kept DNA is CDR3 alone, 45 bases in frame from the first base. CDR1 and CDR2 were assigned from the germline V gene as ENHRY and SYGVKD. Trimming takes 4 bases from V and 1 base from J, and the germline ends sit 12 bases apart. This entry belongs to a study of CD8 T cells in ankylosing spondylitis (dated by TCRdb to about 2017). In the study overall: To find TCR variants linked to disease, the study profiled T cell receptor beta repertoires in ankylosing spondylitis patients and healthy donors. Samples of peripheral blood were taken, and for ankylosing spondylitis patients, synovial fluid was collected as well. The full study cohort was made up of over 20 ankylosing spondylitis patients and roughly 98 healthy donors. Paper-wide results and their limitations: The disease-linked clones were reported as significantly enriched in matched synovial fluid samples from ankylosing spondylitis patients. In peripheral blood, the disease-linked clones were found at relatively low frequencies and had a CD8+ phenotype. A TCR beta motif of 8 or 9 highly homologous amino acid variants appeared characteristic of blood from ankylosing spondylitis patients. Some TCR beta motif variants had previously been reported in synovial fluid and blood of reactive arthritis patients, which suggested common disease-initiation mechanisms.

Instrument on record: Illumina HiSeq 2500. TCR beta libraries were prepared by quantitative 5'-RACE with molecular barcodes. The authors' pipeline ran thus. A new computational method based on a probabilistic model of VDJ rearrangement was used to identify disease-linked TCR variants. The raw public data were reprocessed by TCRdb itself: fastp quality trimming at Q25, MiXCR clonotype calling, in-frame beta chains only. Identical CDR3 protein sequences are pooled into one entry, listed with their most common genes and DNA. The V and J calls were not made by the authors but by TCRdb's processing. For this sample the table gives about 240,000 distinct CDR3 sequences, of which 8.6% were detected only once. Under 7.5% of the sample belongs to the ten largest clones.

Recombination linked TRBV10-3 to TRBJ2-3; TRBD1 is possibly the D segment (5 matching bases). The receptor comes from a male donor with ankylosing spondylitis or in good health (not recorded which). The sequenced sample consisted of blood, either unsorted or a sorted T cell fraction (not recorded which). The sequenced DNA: TGTGCCATCAGTGTTAATAGGGGTGGCACAGATACGCAGTATTTT. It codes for CAISVNRGGTDTQYF.